The 30 T cell receptor beta chains reported below all come from one sample, sequenced in a study of T-cell memory formation after mild COVID-19. TCRdb reprocessed the 5' RACE reads with MiXCR, giving one entry per CDR3 protein. The profile shows about 340,000 distinct CDR3 sequences, around a sixth of them singletons. The sample was PBMCs or a T cell subset sorted from them (not recorded which). These receptors came from a man aged 18 to 29 who had mild COVID-19 (a few samples of this study predate the infection). Cell type and time point are not known.

This clonotype was picked up a small number of times. The chain combines TRBV9 with TRBJ2-1; 9 bases are a match to TRBD2. V shed 0 bases and J 6 bases; nucleotides not matched to a gene: 10. CDR3 length: 17 amino acids. CDR1 and CDR2 (germline): SGDLS, YYNGEE. The CDR3 is CASSVGPPAGGFNEQFF. The CDR3 coding sequence is TGTGCCAGCAGCGTAGGGCCCCCAGCGGGGGGATTCAATGAGCAGTTCTTC. Drawing the rest from reference TRBV9 and TRBJ2-1, the complete variable domain is DSGVTQTPKHLITATGQRVTLRCSPRSGDLSVYWYQQSLDQGLQFLIQYYNGEERAKGNILERFSAQQFPDLHSELNLSSLELGDSALYFCASSVGPPAGGFNEQFFGPGTRLTVL.

The chain joins TRBV19 to TRBJ2-7; D is unclear. Germline CDR1 reads LNHDA; CDR2 reads SQIVND (reference sequence). V was trimmed by 5 bases and J by 4 bases, leaving 9 bases between them. The CDR3 covers 12 residues. CDR3 sequence reads: CASSPRIYEQYV. CDR3 nucleotides: TGTGCCAGTAGTCCAAGGATTTACGAGCAGTACGTC.

This clonotype was observed a handful of times. The CDR3 DNA sequence: TGTGCCAGCAGTTTCCAGGGGGGTAACGAGCAGTACGTC. Its protein product is CASSFQGGNEQYV. The genes are TRBV28 and TRBJ2-7, with TRBD1 as a possible D gene (7 bases). Deletions cut 3 bases from V and 5 bases from J, with 11 bases between. The germline V gene encodes CDR1 MDHEN and CDR2 SYDVKM. The CDR3 is 13 amino acids.

This clonotype came up a few times. This chain joins TRBV18 and TRBJ1-1; TRBD1 matches 9 bases. Germline V gives CDR1 KGHSH, CDR2 LQKENI. The V gene end was trimmed by 5 bases and the J gene end by 7 bases; junction bases not matched to a gene: 8. The CDR3 extends over 14 amino acids. The CDR3 here is CASSILTGGGEAFF. CDR3 DNA: TGTGCCAGCTCAATCCTAACAGGGGGCGGTGAAGCTTTCTTT. Full variable domain (remainder filled in from reference TRBV18 and TRBJ1-1): NAGVMQNPRHLVRRRGQEARLRCSPMKGHSHVYWYRQLPEEGLKFMVYLQKENIIDESGMPKERFSAEFPKEGPSILRIQQVVRGDSAAYFCASSILTGGGEAFFGQGTRLTVV.

This clonotype was counted at least ten times. J is TRBJ1-1 and V is TRBV20-1; no clear D gene. V lost 6 bases and J 1 base, leaving 9 bases between the germline ends. The germline V gene has CDR1 DFQATT and CDR2 SNEGSKA (reference sequence). The CDR3 runs 12 residues. The chain's CDR3 is CSALQRNTEAFF. DNA of the CDR3: TGCAGTGCCCTACAGAGGAACACTGAAGCTTTCTTT.

There are a few counts of this clonotype. J is TRBJ2-2 and V is TRBV5-1; 8 bases map to TRBD2. From germline, CDR1 is SGHRS and CDR2 YFSETQ. This CDR3 contains 17 residues. Germline trimming cut 1 base from V and 8 bases from J; bases unmatched to any gene: 13. CDR3 nucleotides: TGCGCCAGCAGCTTGAGGCCAGCGGGGGATACCGTAGGGGAGCTGTTTTTT. The encoded protein is CASSLRPAGDTVGELFF.

The chain uses TRBV7-9 and TRBJ1-1; D is possibly TRBD1 (5 bases). The CDR3 covers 15 residues. Between the trimmed V and J ends, which lost 5 bases and 3 bases, there was a span of 16 bases. The germline CDR1 and CDR2 sequences are SEHNR and FQNEAQ (reference sequence). The CDR3 nucleotides are TGTGCCAGCAGCCGACGAAGGGGTGAGGACACTGAAGCTTTCTTT. As protein: CASSRRRGEDTEAFF.

The chain carries TRBV28 and TRBJ2-3; 8 nucleotides line up with TRBD2. Germline V gene sequence: CDR1 MDHEN, CDR2 SYDVKM. The V gene end was trimmed by 6 bases and the J gene end by 6 bases; junction bases not matched to a gene: 8. The CDR3 contains 14 residues. The CDR3 nucleotides read TGTGCCAGCAGGGACGGGCGGGGGGCCGATACGCAGTATTTT. Encoded protein: CASRDGRGADTQYF.

This chain links TRBV20-1 with TRBJ2-5; tentative D call: TRBD1 (6 bases). The V end was cut by 5 bases, the J end by 7 bases, with 14 bases between. Germline V lookup: CDR1 DFQATT, CDR2 SNEGSKA (reference sequence). The CDR3 length is 12 residues. The CDR3 nucleotides read TGCAGTGCTGGAACAGGGATAGGGACCCAGTACTTC. This gives the protein CSAGTGIGTQYF.

This clonotype has a count of ten or more. The chain carries TRBV7-4 and TRBJ1-6, with D tentatively TRBD1 (6 bases). V was cut by 7 bases and J by 10 bases, with 17 bases left in between. CDR3 length equals 14 residues. The V gene's germline CDR1 is SGHVT and CDR2 SQSDAQ. As DNA, the CDR3 is TGTGCCAGCACCCCCCAGGCAGGGGAATCACCCCTCCACTTT. Protein: CASTPQAGESPLHF.

This clonotype appeared once. The chain uses TRBV29-1 and TRBJ2-2, with TRBD2 identical over 7 bases. The CDR3 runs 17 residues. V lost 3 bases and J lost 1; bases outside the gene matches: 11. CDR1 and CDR2 from the germline V gene are SQVTM and ANQGSEA. CDR3 nucleotides: TGCAGCGTTGATCCCCATTTGGCTAGCGGGAACACCGGGGAGCTGTTTTTT. It encodes CSVDPHLASGNTGELFF.

The gene calls are TRBV2 and TRBJ1-5; D may be TRBD1 (6 bases). Germline V gene lookup returns CDR1 SNHLY and CDR2 FYNNEI. Trimming cost V 2 bases and J 7 bases, with 9 bases left between them. The CDR3 has 13 residues. In nucleotides, the CDR3 is TGTGCCAGCAGTGAATTGGGGGGCCAGCCCCAGCATTTT. Its protein is CASSELGGQPQHF. The full variable domain, in which reference TRBV2 and TRBJ1-5 provide the parts outside the CDR3, is EPEVTQTPSHQVTQMGQEVILRCVPISNHLYFYWYRQILGQKVEFLVSFYNNEISEKSEIFDDQFSVERPDGSNFTLKIRSTKLEDSAMYFCASSELGGQPQHFGDGTRLSIL.

The CDR3, as DNA: TGTGCCAGCAGCCGACGGGTCACCGGGGAGCTGTTTTTT. It encodes CASSRRVTGELFF. The V and J genes are TRBV28 and TRBJ2-2; D gene unclear. CDR3 size: 13 residues. The germline V gene encodes CDR1 MDHEN and CDR2 SYDVKM. V was shortened by 6 bases and J by 4 bases, with 9 bases between the two germline ends.

This clonotype was observed a handful of times. The chain combines TRBV7-2 with TRBJ1-4; 8 positions match TRBD1. The CDR3 totals 17 residues. The V and J ends lost 1 base and 0 bases, in that order; junction bases with no gene match: 4. CDR1 is SGHTA and CDR2 is FQGNSA in the germline V gene. The CDR3 DNA follows: TGTGCCAGCAGCTTAGGACAGGGGAGGGCAACTAATGAAAAACTGTTTTTT. It codes for CASSLGQGRATNEKLFF.

This clonotype was counted ten times or more. This chain joins TRBV7-2 and TRBJ2-1; D is undetermined. Trimming took 1 base from V and 7 from J, leaving 14 bases between them. The CDR3 extends over 15 amino acids. The germline CDR1 and CDR2 sequences are SGHTA and FQGNSA. The CDR3 DNA reads TGTGCCAGCAGCTTAGTCGAATGGGGTCGGAATGAGCAGTTCTTC. Its protein product is CASSLVEWGRNEQFF.

This chain links TRBV5-1 with TRBJ1-1; TRBD1 is a possible D gene (5 bases). The CDR3 is 14 residues long. CDR1 is SGHRS and CDR2 is YFSETQ in the germline V gene. V was trimmed by 6 bases and J by 4 bases, leaving 16 bases between them. CDR3 in DNA: TGCGCCAGCACCTGGTCGGCCGGGGGCACTGAAGCTTTCTTT. Residues: CASTWSAGGTEAFF.

The gene calls are TRBV20-1 and TRBJ1-1, with TRBD1 identical over 7 bases. The CDR3 runs to 13 residues. J lost 4 bases, V lost 5 bases, and 7 bases had no gene match. CDR1 and CDR2 from the germline V gene are DFQATT and SNEGSKA (reference sequence). CDR3: CSAVLDRVTEAFF. CDR3 DNA sequence: TGCAGTGCTGTTCTCGACAGGGTCACTGAAGCTTTCTTT.

This clonotype was observed many times. The chain combines TRBV5-1 with TRBJ2-3; TRBD2 is a possible D gene (6 bases). CDR1 SGHRS and CDR2 YFSETQ come from the germline V gene. The CDR3 is 14 amino acids. Trimming removed 4 bases at V and 2 bases at J, with 11 bases between. CDR3: CASSMGLSTDTQYF. The CDR3 nucleotides read TGCGCCAGCAGCATGGGACTGTCCACAGATACGCAGTATTTT.

This clonotype appeared many times. This chain links TRBV5-1 with TRBJ2-4, with no clear D. The length of the CDR3 is 13 residues. Germline lookup yields CDR1 SGHRS and CDR2 YFSETQ. Trimming removed 0 bases at V and 12 bases at J, with 13 bases between. The CDR3 DNA reads TGCGCCAGCAGCTTGGCAGGCCCCGGGTCTCAGTACTTC. Translated, it gives CASSLAGPGSQYF. The entire variable domain, with the rest obtained from reference TRBV5-1 and TRBJ2-4, is as follows: KAGVTQTPRYLIKTRGQQVTLSCSPISGHRSVSWYQQTPGQGLQFLFEYFSETQRNKGNFPGRFSGRQFSNSRSEMNVSTLELGDSALYLCASSLAGPGSQYFGAGTRLSVL.

The rearrangement links TRBV7-2 to TRBJ1-2; no definite D call. Germline CDR1 is SGHTA and CDR2 is FQGNSA. This CDR3 contains 15 residues. V was cut by 11 bases and J by 8 bases, with 27 bases left in between. The CDR3 protein is CASARPGGQAAGYTF. CDR3 coding DNA: TGTGCCTCTGCCCGACCGGGCGGCCAAGCAGCGGGCTACACCTTC.

A few counts support this clonotype. CDR3 region: CASSEWGLANEQFF. The CDR3 nucleotides are TGTGCCAGCAGTGAATGGGGGCTAGCTAATGAGCAGTTCTTC. This chain links TRBV6-1 with TRBJ2-1, with D perhaps matching TRBD1 (6 bases). The CDR3 is 14 residues long. Germline V gives CDR1 MNHNS, CDR2 SASEGT. V was clipped by 2 bases and J by 7 bases, with 12 bases between them.

The chain carries TRBV7-6 and TRBJ1-3, with TRBD1 as a possible D gene (6 bases). V lost 2 bases and J 3 bases, leaving 11 bases between the germline ends. The CDR3 runs 15 residues. Germline loops: CDR1 SGHVS, CDR2 FNYEAQ. CDR3 sequence: CASSLQGTGGNTIYF. The CDR3 bases are TGTGCCAGCAGCTTACAGGGGACGGGTGGAAACACCATATATTTT.

This clonotype was found a few times. V gene TRBV5-4 combines with J gene TRBJ2-4; D unresolved. Germline loops: CDR1 SGHNT, CDR2 YYREEE (reference sequence). V dropped 0 bases and J dropped 0 bases, with 7 bases sitting between them. The CDR3 loop spans 15 amino acids. CDR3 sequence: CASSLDRLAKNIQYF. The CDR3, as DNA: TGTGCCAGCAGCTTGGACCGCTTAGCCAAAAACATTCAGTACTTC.

This rearrangement joins TRBV9 to TRBJ1-1; TRBD1 is a possible D gene (5 bases). The CDR3 is 16 amino acids. Germline V gene data show CDR1 as SGDLS and CDR2 as YYNGEE. Trimming left V 4 bases short and J 6 bases short, with 22 bases between. The CDR3 protein is CASSSPLDIGEAEAFF. The CDR3, as DNA: TGTGCCAGCAGCTCCCCGCTGGACATAGGGGAGGCTGAAGCTTTCTTT.

The V call is TRBV6-6, the J call TRBJ1-1, with a tentative D call TRBD1 (5 bases). Germline assignment: CDR1 MNHNY and CDR2 SVGAGI (reference sequence). There are 12 residues in the CDR3. The V end was cut by 5 bases, the J end by 12 bases, with 16 bases between. The CDR3 loop is CASSPGLSIPFF. As DNA, the CDR3 is TGTGCCAGCAGTCCGGGACTTTCCATTCCTTTCTTT.

The CDR3 DNA sequence: TGTGCCAGCAGCTTCCCTTTGGGCAGGTATAGCAATCAGCCCCAGCATTTT. Translation gives CASSFPLGRYSNQPQHF. The chain is built from TRBV7-9 and TRBJ1-5, with D unclear. Germline loops: CDR1 SEHNR, CDR2 FQNEAQ (reference sequence). Between the trimmed V and J ends, which lost 3 bases and 0 bases, there was a span of 15 bases. CDR3 length: 17 residues. The full variable domain, with the rest looked up from reference TRBV7-9 and TRBJ1-5, is DTGVSQNPRHKITKRGQNVTFRCDPISEHNRLYWYRQTLGQGPEFLTYFQNEAQLEKSRLLSDRFSAERPKGSFSTLEIQRTEQGDSAMYLCASSFPLGRYSNQPQHFGDGTRLSIL.

This chain joins TRBV4-2 and TRBJ1-1; 7 nucleotides agree with TRBD1. Germline values: CDR1 LGHNA, CDR2 YNFKEQ. This CDR3 has 15 amino acids. Trimming took 5 bases from V and 7 from J; bases not matched to a gene: 13. CDR3 nucleotides: TGTGCCAGCAGCTCCCCTACAGGGGTGCTCGGTGAAGCTTTCTTT. Its translation: CASSSPTGVLGEAFF.

This clonotype has just a few counts. The chain recombines TRBV4-2 with TRBJ2-2; possibly TRBD1 or TRBD2 for D (5 bases each). Germline V gene data show CDR1 as LGHNA and CDR2 as YNFKEQ. This CDR3 spans 15 amino acids. Trimming stripped 1 base from V and 4 bases from J, with 10 bases between. The CDR3: CASSQAGTVTGELFF. The CDR3 DNA is TGTGCCAGCAGCCAAGCCGGGACGGTCACCGGGGAGCTGTTTTTT.

This chain joins TRBV6-5 and TRBJ1-1; 9 nucleotides match TRBD1. The germline V gene has CDR1 MNHEY and CDR2 SVGAGI. V dropped 6 bases and J dropped 7; count of bases not matched to a gene: 9. The CDR3 sequence is 14 residues long. The CDR3 DNA follows: TGTGCCAGCAGAGAACAGGGGGCGCGACGTGAAGCTTTCTTT. The encoded protein is CASREQGARREAFF.

This clonotype was observed many times. This chain joins TRBV6-6 and TRBJ2-4, with no clear D. The V and J ends lost 4 bases and 0 bases respectively, with 25 bases between them. In germline, CDR1 is MNHNY, CDR2 SVGAGI (reference sequence). CDR3 length: 20 amino acids. CDR3 bases: TGTGCCAGCAGTTCCGCCTTAGGACGGGCAGCTCCGTTAGCCAAAAACATTCAGTACTTC. It yields the protein CASSSALGRAAPLAKNIQYF.